This TCR beta chain was observed in a study of T cell responses to AZD1222 COVID-19 vaccine. General observations from the study: Within unmutated variant regions lay the reported targets of nearly half of spike-specific TCRs. All repertoire sampling was performed exclusively after the peak T cell response. Spike regions recognized by vaccine-associated CD4 TCRs spanned the protein, led by 160-218 and 743-854.

Only in-frame clones appear in the TCRdb table, and some are missing; sequencing was by immunoSEQ multiplex PCR. The sample has approximately 150,000 clones; less than 95% are singletons. Regarding this clone: Its antigen remains unidentified.

Pooling was applied to second doses at about 4 or about 12 weeks. Germline loops: CDR1 LNHDA, CDR2 SQIVND (reference sequence). V gave up 4 bases and J gave up 3 bases; unmatched junction bases: 4. The CDR3 contains 15 residues. This specimen consisted of peripheral blood, obtained 28 days after the second AZD1222 dose. This receptor was obtained from an adult who received the AZD1222 COVID-19 vaccine. The chain is built from TRBV19 and TRBJ2-3; 10 bases line up with TRBD1. The CDR3 protein is CASSTGQGLTDTQYF. The CDR3, as DNA: TGTGCCAGTAGTACGGGACAGGGGTTGACAGATACGCAGTATTTT.